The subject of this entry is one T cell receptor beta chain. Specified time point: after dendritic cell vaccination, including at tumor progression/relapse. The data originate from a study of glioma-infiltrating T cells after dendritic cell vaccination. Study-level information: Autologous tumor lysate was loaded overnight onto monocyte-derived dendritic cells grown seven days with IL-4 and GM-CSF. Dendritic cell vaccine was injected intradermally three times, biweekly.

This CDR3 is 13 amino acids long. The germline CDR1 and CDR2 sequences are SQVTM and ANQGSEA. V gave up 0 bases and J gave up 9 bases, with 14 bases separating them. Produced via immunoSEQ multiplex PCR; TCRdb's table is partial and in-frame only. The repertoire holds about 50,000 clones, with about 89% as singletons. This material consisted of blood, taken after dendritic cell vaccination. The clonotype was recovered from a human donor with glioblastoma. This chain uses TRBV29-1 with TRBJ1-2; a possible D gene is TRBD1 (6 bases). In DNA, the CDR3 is TGCAGCGTTGAAGACCAGGGGATATTCCGCTACACCTTC. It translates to CSVEDQGIFRYTF.